Following are 24 T cell receptor beta chains from one sample sequenced in a study of T cell changes during pregnancy in multiple sclerosis. The repertoire was sequenced with immunoSEQ multiplex PCR; TCRdb's copy has only in-frame clones and lacks some. The table includes about 68,000 clones, 90% detected once. The sample here was peripheral blood, taken in the third trimester of pregnancy. The receptor set was obtained from a female donor with multiple sclerosis, enrolled in a pregnancy study.

The gene calls are TRBV7-8 and TRBJ2-3; perhaps TRBD1 as D (5 bases). V gave up 1 base and J gave up 4 bases, with 9 bases separating them. Germline CDR1 is SGHVS and CDR2 is FQNEAQ. The CDR3 consists of 14 residues. DNA for the CDR3: TGTGCCAGCAGCTTAGTCTCAGGGTCAGATACGCAGTATTTT. Protein sequence: CASSLVSGSDTQYF.

The genes are TRBV9 and TRBJ1-1; D perhaps matches TRBD1 (5 bases). Trimming removed 3 bases at V and 1 base at J, with 25 bases between. The CDR3 loop spans 19 amino acids. CDR1 is SGDLS, CDR2 YYNGEE, per germline. The CDR3 sequence: CASSDRRTEDLGSNTEAFF. For the CDR3, the DNA is TGTGCCAGCAGCGACAGGCGAACAGAGGATTTAGGATCGAACACTGAAGCTTTCTTT.

This chain uses TRBV28 with TRBJ1-1; D is uncertain. Trimming pared 6 bases from V and 5 bases from J, leaving 13 bases between. Germline V lookup: CDR1 MDHEN, CDR2 SYDVKM. The CDR3 extends over 13 amino acids. In DNA form, the CDR3 reads TGTGCCAGCAGATCTTTTGACACGACTGAAGCTTTCTTT. Its translation: CASRSFDTTEAFF.

The V and J genes are TRBV11-2 and TRBJ1-1; tentative D call: TRBD1 (6 bases). V was trimmed by 2 bases and J by 6 bases, leaving 13 bases between them. The germline V gene encodes CDR1 SGHAT and CDR2 FQNNGV. The CDR3 is 14 residues long. CDR3 protein: CASSLTTGRAEAFF. The CDR3 DNA sequence: TGTGCCAGCAGCTTAACCACAGGGAGAGCTGAAGCTTTCTTT.

The chain has TRBV6-5 and TRBJ2-7; TRBD1 matches at 12 bases. This CDR3 region has 15 residues. Germline trimming cut 2 bases from V and 4 bases from J; bases unmatched to any gene: 3. The germline CDR1 and CDR2 sequences are MNHEY and SVGAGI. The CDR3 is CASSYRDRGPYEQYF. DNA for the CDR3: TGTGCCAGCAGTTACAGGGACAGGGGGCCTTACGAGCAGTACTTC.

The chain is built from TRBV7-9 and TRBJ2-1, with D maybe TRBD1 (6 bases). Germline lookup yields CDR1 SEHNR and CDR2 FQNEAQ (reference sequence). Trimming shortened V by 5 bases and J by 13 bases, and 18 bases separated the two germline ends. The CDR3 loop spans 13 amino acids. The CDR3 is CASSRDQGPIQFF. Here the CDR3 DNA reads TGTGCCAGCAGCCGGGACCAGGGGCCGATCCAGTTCTTC.

The rearrangement joins TRBV2 to TRBJ1-1; D call uncertain. Trimming took 10 bases from V and 4 from J, leaving 16 bases between them. CDR1 and CDR2 (germline): SNHLY, FYNNEI. CDR3 length: 13 residues. The CDR3 spells CATQVRLGTEAFF. The CDR3 DNA reads TGTGCCACCCAGGTTCGATTGGGCACTGAAGCTTTCTTT. The entire variable domain, with the rest obtained from reference TRBV2 and TRBJ1-1, is as follows: EPEVTQTPSHQVTQMGQEVILRCVPISNHLYFYWYRQILGQKVEFLVSFYNNEISEKSEIFDDQFSVERPDGSNFTLKIRSTKLEDSAMYFCATQVRLGTEAFFGQGTRLTVV.

This chain uses TRBV5-1 with TRBJ2-5; 8 bases agree with TRBD1. Germline loops: CDR1 SGHRS, CDR2 YFSETQ. J lost 4 bases, V lost 6 bases, and 11 bases had no gene match. The length of the CDR3 is 15 residues. The DNA for the CDR3 is TGCGCCAGCATCCTAGGGGACAGGCTTTTAGAGACCCAGTACTTC. Its translation is CASILGDRLLETQYF.

This chain links TRBV10-3 with TRBJ1-2; D not certain. The germline CDR1 and CDR2 sequences are ENHRY and SYGVKD. The CDR3 consists of 17 residues. V gave up 3 bases and J gave up 2 bases, with 19 bases separating them. As DNA, the CDR3 is TGTGCCATCAGTGATGGGCAGGCGAACAATTTAAACTATGGCTACACCTTC. Protein: CAISDGQANNLNYGYTF.

This clone appeared once. This chain joins TRBV7-2 and TRBJ1-2; tentatively, D is TRBD1 (6 bases). There are 12 residues in the CDR3. CDR1 is SGHTA, CDR2 FQGNSA, per germline. V shed 4 bases and J shed 5 bases, with 8 bases lying between them. The CDR3 nucleotides are TGTGCCAGCAGCTCACAGGGTTATGGCTACACCTTC. Translation: CASSSQGYGYTF.

This sequence joins TRBV4-2 and TRBJ2-5; no clear D. The CDR3 is 14 amino acids. Germline loops: CDR1 LGHNA, CDR2 YNFKEQ. Trimming took off 1 base at V and 2 bases at J, with 8 bases between the two ends. The CDR3 reads CASSQGAAQETQYF. CDR3 nucleotides: TGTGCCAGCAGCCAAGGCGCTGCGCAAGAGACCCAGTACTTC.

The chain employs TRBV9 and TRBJ1-5; 7 nucleotides agree with TRBD1. Trimming cost V 3 bases and J 5 bases; bases outside gene matches: 5. The CDR3 sequence is 14 residues long. Germline CDR1 SGDLS, CDR2 YYNGEE. The CDR3 sequence is CASSARDSYQPQHF. The CDR3 DNA sequence: TGTGCCAGCAGCGCCCGGGACAGCTATCAGCCCCAGCATTTT.

J is TRBJ2-1 and V is TRBV4-3; TRBD2 agrees at 8 bases. Germline V gene data show CDR1 as LGHNA and CDR2 as YSLEER. The CDR3 extends over 16 amino acids. The ends lost 4 bases at V and 3 bases at J; junction bases unmatched: 8. The CDR3 region is CASSRATSGLYNEQFF. CDR3 bases: TGCGCCAGCAGCCGAGCAACTAGCGGACTCTACAATGAGCAGTTCTTC.

The chain carries TRBV6-5 and TRBJ1-1; TRBD1 aligns across 8 bases. CDR1 is MNHEY, CDR2 SVGAGI, per germline. This CDR3 is built from 14 residues. With 6 bases clipped from V and 5 bases from J, the junction kept 8 bases outside the gene matches. In DNA, the CDR3 is TGTGCCAGCAGGGACGGACAGGGTGGGACTGAAGCTTTCTTT. This translates into CASRDGQGGTEAFF.

The J gene is TRBJ2-7, the V gene TRBV30, with D possibly matching TRBD2 (6 bases). The germline V gene has CDR1 GTSNPN and CDR2 SVGIG (reference sequence). Trimming cost V 2 bases and J 6 bases, with 8 bases left between them. This CDR3 has 11 amino acids. The CDR3 DNA is TGTGCCTGGAGTTGGGAGGTCGAGCAGTACTTC. Amino acid sequence: CAWSWEVEQYF.

This clone was seen just once. V gene TRBV9 combines with J gene TRBJ2-7; 7 nucleotides line up with TRBD2. With 4 bases clipped from V and 5 bases from J, the junction kept 9 bases outside the gene matches. Germline CDR1 and CDR2: SGDLS and YYNGEE. This CDR3 region has 14 residues. CDR3 DNA sequence: TGTGCCAGCAGCCCGGGGGGTATTTCCGACGAGCAGTACTTC. Protein sequence: CASSPGGISDEQYF.

The J gene is TRBJ1-2, the V gene TRBV6-6; TRBD1 matches 9 bases. This CDR3 has 13 residues. Germline-derived CDR1 and CDR2 are MNHNY and SVGAGI (reference sequence). V lost 7 bases to trimming and J lost 4 bases; unmatched junction nucleotides: 4. This CDR3 reads CASTTGGFYGYTF. CDR3 bases: TGTGCCAGCACCACAGGGGGCTTCTATGGCTACACCTTC.

J is TRBJ2-1 and V is TRBV23-1; D not resolved. TRBV23-1 is filed as an ORF, its function uncertain. The CDR3 runs to 15 residues. The ends were cut back, 8 bases at V and 0 bases at J, with 14 bases in the middle. The CDR3 spells CASDRGYRSYNEQFF. The CDR3 DNA reads as TGCGCCAGCGACCGCGGATACCGCTCCTACAATGAGCAGTTCTTC.

J is TRBJ2-2 and V is TRBV11-2; D perhaps matches TRBD1 (5 bases). CDR1 is SGHAT and CDR2 is FQNNGV in the germline V gene. Trimming left V 5 bases short and J 8 bases short, with 15 bases between. This CDR3 is 14 amino acids long. CDR3 sequence: CASSGPDISGELFF. CDR3 nucleotide sequence: TGTGCCAGCAGCGGACCGGACATCTCTGGGGAGCTGTTTTTT.

V gene TRBV10-1 combines with J gene TRBJ2-3; maybe TRBD1 (7 bases). The V end lost 5 bases, the J end lost 4 bases, and 13 bases lay between the germline ends. The CDR3 extends over 14 amino acids. Germline V gene sequence: CDR1 WNHNN, CDR2 SYGVQD (reference sequence). The CDR3 loop reads CASSRQGGPDTQYF. In nucleotides, the CDR3 is TGCGCCAGCAGTCGACAGGGAGGTCCAGATACGCAGTATTTT.

V gene TRBV11-2 combines with J gene TRBJ2-2; weak D call: TRBD1 (5 bases). Trimming took off 6 bases at V and 8 bases at J, with 19 bases between the two ends. The CDR3 runs 15 residues. Germline V gene data show CDR1 as SGHAT and CDR2 as FQNNGV. For the CDR3, the DNA is TGTGCCAGCAGGCCGCTGCAGGGAAGTTGGGGGGAGCTGTTTTTT. Protein product: CASRPLQGSWGELFF.

This chain connects TRBV6-1 to TRBJ1-2, with TRBD1 as a possible D gene (6 bases). CDR1 is MNHNS and CDR2 is SASEGT in the germline V gene. Trimming took 7 bases from V and 6 from J, leaving 15 bases between them. The CDR3 consists of 13 residues. CDR3 protein: CASIQGPVNGYTF. The CDR3 nucleotides read TGTGCCAGCATCCAGGGGCCAGTGAATGGCTACACCTTC.

The chain couples TRBV11-2 to TRBJ2-1, with 7 bases that match TRBD1. Unmatched junction bases numbered 4, after V lost 1 base and J lost 10 bases. The germline V gene encodes CDR1 SGHAT and CDR2 FQNNGV. The CDR3 is made up of 13 amino acids. CDR3: CASSLGDSQEQFF. The CDR3, as DNA: TGTGCCAGCAGCTTAGGGGACAGCCAGGAGCAGTTCTTC.

J is TRBJ2-7 and V is TRBV4-1, with D perhaps TRBD1 (5 bases). The CDR3 length is 15 residues. Germline lookup yields CDR1 MGHRA and CDR2 YSYEKL. V was cut by 3 bases and J by 3 bases, with 15 bases left in between. CDR3 nucleotides: TGCGCCAGCAGCCATAAGGGCAGGGCCCGCTACGAGCAGTACTTC. Translating it yields CASSHKGRARYEQYF.